This T cell receptor (beta chain) was recorded in a study of blood T cell repertoires in COVID-19. Study in general: The samples span acute and convalescent COVID-19 from the United States, Italy and Spain. PBMCs, B-cell-depleted T cells, or T cells provided the cDNA or gDNA that made up the material.

The CDR3 is 17 amino acids. Between the trimmed V and J ends, which lost 2 bases and 7 bases, there was a span of 18 bases. CDR1 and CDR2 from the germline V gene are SGHNT and YENEEA. Per the authors' pipeline: Reference gene primer amplification yielded estimated nucleated cell counts. TCRdb's copy holds only in-frame clones and misses some; the assay was immunoSEQ multiplex PCR. For V, J and clone size, that table is used; D and trimming come from the DNA. The table lists 80,000 to 90,000 clones, more than 75% of them singletons. This receptor was identified in a woman between 65 and 79 years old with acute or convalescent COVID-19. This chain links TRBV11-3 with TRBJ1-6, with D possibly being TRBD1 (6 bases). Sequenced: peripheral blood. The CDR3 sequence is CASSLYYRASGNSPLHF. The CDR3 DNA reads TGTGCCAGCAGCTTATACTACAGGGCTTCTGGCAATTCACCCCTCCACTTT.